Sequencing of this TCR beta chain was carried out in a study of T-cell memory formation after mild COVID-19. Via MiXCR, TCRdb re-called the 5' RACE reads, giving one row per CDR3 protein. Here the sample spans over 30,000 distinct CDR3 sequences, more than 9.5% being singletons. The ends were cut back, 2 bases at V and 5 bases at J, with 9 bases in the middle. The CDR3 is 14 residues long. From germline, CDR1 is LGHNA and CDR2 YSLEER. General study points: While clones contracting from day 15 to 85 were balanced between CD4 and CD8, later expanders leaned CD4+. Confirmation of SARS-CoV-2 specificity was lacking for second-wave clones peaking day 37.

The sample holds many counts of this clonotype. Its antigen is unknown. This chain connects TRBV4-3 to TRBJ1-4; D is uncertain. Sequencing used PBMCs or a T cell subset sorted from them (not recorded which). This receptor was identified in a man between 18 and 35 years old who had mild COVID-19 (a few samples of this study predate the infection). Cell type and time point are not known. The CDR3 reads CASSQNTENEKLFF. DNA of the CDR3: TGCGCCAGCAGCCAAAACACGGAAAATGAAAAACTGTTTTTT.